The clone carrying this T cell receptor beta chain was detected ten times or more. The antigen is not known. Production of TCR cDNA was by 5'RACE template switching, which also added a universal primer site and UMIs. TCRdb reprocessed the 5' RACE reads via MiXCR and lists one record per CDR3 protein. Altogether roughly 120,000 distinct CDR3 sequences are present, nearly 7.5% being singletons, with the ten largest covering just under 2.5%. The entry originates in a study of T cells after yellow fever vaccination. Study conclusions and caveats: Abundant clonotypes from the bulk population could contaminate FACS-sorted repertoires.

The sequence was obtained from a man between 18 and 35 years old who received the YFV17D yellow fever vaccine. Here the sequenced sample was CD4+ T cells sorted from PBMCs, taken about 10 days after the first yellow fever vaccination.

The CDR3 DNA is TGTGCCAGCAACCAGGGGATGGGTTCACCCCTCCACTTT. Amino acids: CASNQGMGSPLHF. V usage is TRBV2 and J usage is TRBJ1-6; perhaps TRBD1 as D (6 bases). Germline V gives CDR1 SNHLY, CDR2 FYNNEI. There are 13 residues in the CDR3. V dropped 7 bases and J dropped 9 bases, with 13 bases sitting between them.